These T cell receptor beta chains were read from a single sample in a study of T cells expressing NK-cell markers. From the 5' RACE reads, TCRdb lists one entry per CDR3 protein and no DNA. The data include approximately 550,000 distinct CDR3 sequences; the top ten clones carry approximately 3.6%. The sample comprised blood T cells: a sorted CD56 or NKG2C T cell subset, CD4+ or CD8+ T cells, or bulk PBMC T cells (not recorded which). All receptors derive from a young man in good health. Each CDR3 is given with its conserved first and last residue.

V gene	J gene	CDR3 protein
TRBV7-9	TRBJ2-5	CASSFGAGVETQYF
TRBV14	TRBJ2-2	CASSQQHRVGELFF
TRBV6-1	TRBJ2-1	CASSWPGYNEQFF
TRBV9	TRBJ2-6	CASSEGGLSSGANVLTF
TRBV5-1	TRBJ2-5	CASTFSSDRGRETQYF
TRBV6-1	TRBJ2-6	CASRPLPGQGAGANVLTF
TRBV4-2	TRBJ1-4	CASSQFGAIDEKLFF
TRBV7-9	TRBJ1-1	CASSLGPGGTEAFF
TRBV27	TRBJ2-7	CASSWTSYEQYF
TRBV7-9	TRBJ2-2	CASVAANTGELFF
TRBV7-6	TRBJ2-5	CASSLPGDIPGTQYF
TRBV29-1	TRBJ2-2	CSVKTGVSGPNTGELFF
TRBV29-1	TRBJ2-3	CSVRWRGTDTQYF
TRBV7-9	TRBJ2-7	CASSSNTWTGGEQYF
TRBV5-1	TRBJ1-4	CASSSPDRGNEKLFF
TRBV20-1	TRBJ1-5	CSAGGSGGGNQPQHF
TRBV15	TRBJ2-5	CATSNHRDDQETQYF
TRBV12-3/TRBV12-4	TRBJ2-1	CASRGTTEQFF
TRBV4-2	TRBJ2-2	CASSHSMSTGELFF
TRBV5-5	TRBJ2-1	CASRLRDPGQGNNEQFF
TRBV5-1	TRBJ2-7	CASSSTGTSGIYEQYF
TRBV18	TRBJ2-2	CASSRTGSNTGELFF
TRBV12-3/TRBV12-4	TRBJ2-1	CASTPRTSGRDEQFF
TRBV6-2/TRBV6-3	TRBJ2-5	CASSYSGQGAISETQYF
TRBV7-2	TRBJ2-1	CASSSQGSGEQFF
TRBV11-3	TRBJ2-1	CASSPWTGGNEQFF
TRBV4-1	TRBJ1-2	CASSQVLNTGHPYGYTF
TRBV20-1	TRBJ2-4	CGGQVTAKNIQYF
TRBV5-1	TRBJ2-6	CASQIQGQGMPPSGANVLTF
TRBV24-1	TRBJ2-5	CATSDWTGGYQETQYF
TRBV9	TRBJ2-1	CASTSGGGSLYNEQFF
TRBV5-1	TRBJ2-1	CASSLAGTGIPNEQFF
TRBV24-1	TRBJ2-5	CATSSPRELQETQYF
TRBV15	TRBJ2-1	CATSRERRLAVYNEQFF
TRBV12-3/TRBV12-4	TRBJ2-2	CASSLGGGASGELFF
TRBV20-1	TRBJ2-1	CSARGSGSIHEQFF
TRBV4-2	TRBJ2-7	CASSQERIWGEQYF
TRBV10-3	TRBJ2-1	CAISEFAGVRNEQFF
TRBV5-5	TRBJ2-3	CASSIETGGWDTQYF
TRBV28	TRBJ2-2	CASSTSINTGELFF
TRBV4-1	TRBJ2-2	CASSQPYGELFF